These T cell receptor beta chains were read from a single sample in a study of regulatory T cells in long-lasting Graves disease. TCRdb analysed the multiplex PCR reads with MiXCR anew, one entry per CDR3 protein. The table has 550,000 to 650,000 distinct CDR3 sequences, about 16% seen once. The sample was also linked to a second study, of T cells in Graves' hyperthyroidism and ophthalmopathy.

Sequenced here: peripheral blood mononuclear cells (PBMCs), sampled at new diagnosis, from a patient treated with antithyroid drugs. Source of these receptors: a man younger than 35 with Graves disease. CDR3s include the opening cysteine and the closing phenylalanine or tryptophan. The order of the fields is J gene, V gene, clone size, D gene, CDR3 protein, CDR3 DNA. D genes are given only for firm matches. The size field is filled for only some rows; it gives once, few, many or a size class.

>TRBJ1-3|TRBV9|.|TRBD1
CASSPTRTGRSGNTIYF
TGTGCCAGCAGCCCAACCCGGACAGGCCGCTCTGGAAACACCATATATTTT
>TRBJ2-1|TRBV7-3|few|TRBD1
CASSFSGGAYNEQFF
TGTGCCAGCAGCTTCTCAGGGGGCGCCTACAATGAGCAGTTCTTC
>TRBJ1-4|TRBV28|few|.
CASSLSGKHGKLFF
TGTGCCAGCAGTTTATCAGGAAAGCATGGAAAACTGTTTTTT
>TRBJ1-1|TRBV5-1|many|.
CASSLHPGTVNTEAFF
TGTGCCAGCAGCCTGCATCCCGGGACGGTAAACACTGAAGCTTTCTTT
>TRBJ1-4|TRBV9|.|.
CASSVDFHRTEKLFF
TGTGCCAGCAGCGTCGATTTTCACAGGACTGAAAAACTGTTTTTT
>TRBJ2-1|TRBV15|few|TRBD2
CATSRDRLAGYNEQFF
TGTGCCACCAGCAGAGATCGGCTAGCGGGATACAATGAGCAGTTCTTC
>TRBJ2-7|TRBV7-9|few|TRBD2
CAGSALAGGGEQYF
TGTGCCGGCAGCGCCCTAGCGGGAGGAGGCGAGCAGTACTTC
>TRBJ2-7|TRBV15|few|TRBD2
CATSTYLLAGQYEQYF
TGTGCCACCAGCACGTACCTGTTAGCGGGACAATACGAGCAGTACTTC
>TRBJ2-2|TRBV15|.|TRBD2
CATPKSGKGSTGELFF
TGTGCCACCCCCAAAAGCGGGAAAGGAAGCACCGGGGAGCTGTTTTTT
>TRBJ2-5|TRBV20-1|many|TRBD2
CSAPGGETQYF
TGCAGCGCTCCGGGAGGGGAGACCCAGTACTTC
>TRBJ2-2|TRBV2|many|.
CASSEGGTGELFF
TGTGCCAGCAGTGAAGGTGGGACCGGGGAGCTGTTTTTT
>TRBJ2-1|TRBV19|.|TRBD1
CASRWDRGHNEQFF
TGTGCCAGTAGATGGGACAGGGGACACAATGAGCAGTTCTTC
>TRBJ1-2|TRBV2|.|.
CASSEGAWYGYTF
TGTGCCAGCAGTGAAGGGGCATGGTATGGCTACACCTTC
>TRBJ1-2|TRBV5-6|.|TRBD1
CASSSKTGEGYTF
TGTGCCAGCAGCTCAAAAACAGGGGAGGGCTACACCTTC
>TRBJ2-5|TRBV20-1|many|TRBD2
CSVGDGLAGAGRETQYF
TGCAGTGTCGGGGATGGACTAGCGGGAGCGGGGAGAGAGACCCAGTACTTC
>TRBJ1-4|TRBV27|few|.
CASSSQPIRVEKLFF
TGTGCCAGCAGTTCACAGCCTATTCGTGTTGAAAAACTGTTTTTT
>TRBJ2-7|TRBV11-2|many|.
CASSAPSYEQYF
TGTGCCAGCAGCGCCCCGTCCTACGAGCAGTACTTC
>TRBJ2-5|TRBV7-7|many|TRBD1
CASGVGTGGETQYF
TGTGCTAGCGGAGTCGGGACAGGGGGGGAGACCCAGTACTTC
>TRBJ1-5|TRBV12-3/TRBV12-4|.|.
CASSDAGTISQPQHF
TGTGCCAGCAGCGACGCCGGGACAATCAGTCAGCCCCAGCATTTT
>TRBJ2-6|TRBV10-3|.|.
CAISDSGANVLTF
TGTGCCATCAGTGACTCTGGGGCCAACGTCCTGACTTTC
>TRBJ2-7|TRBV5-1|many|TRBD1
CASSLWGQGDHEQYF
TGCGCCAGCAGCTTATGGGGACAGGGAGACCACGAGCAGTACTTC
>TRBJ2-1|TRBV7-6|many|.
CASSFGAGNEQFF
TGTGCCAGCAGCTTCGGCGCGGGCAATGAGCAGTTCTTC
>TRBJ1-5|TRBV3-1|.|TRBD1
CASSQDATGGQSQHF
TGTGCCAGCAGCCAAGACGCCACAGGGGGTCAGTCCCAGCATTTT
>TRBJ2-1|TRBV7-9|few|.
CASGERSSSYNEQFF
TGTGCCAGCGGGGAGCGGTCAAGCTCCTACAATGAGCAGTTCTTC
>TRBJ2-7|TRBV6-5|.|.
CASSYVRGALGEQYF
TGTGCCAGCAGTTACGTACGAGGGGCCCTTGGCGAGCAGTACTTC
>TRBJ2-1|TRBV10-1|few|.
CASGALGENEQFF
TGCGCCAGCGGGGCCCTGGGGGAGAATGAGCAGTTCTTC
>TRBJ2-5|TRBV3-1|.|TRBD2
CASSPPLLAGVFQETQYF
TGTGCCAGCAGCCCCCCCCTACTAGCGGGAGTCTTCCAAGAGACCCAGTACTTC
>TRBJ1-1|TRBV7-3|.|.
CASSFSDNTEALF
TGTGCCAGCAGCTTTTCGGACAACACTGAAGCTCTCTTT
>TRBJ2-3|TRBV29-1|many|TRBD1
CSVGQGVSDTQYF
TGCAGCGTCGGACAGGGGGTGTCAGATACGCAGTATTTT
>TRBJ1-2|TRBV30|.|TRBD1
CAWSDDRGYGYTF
TGTGCCTGGAGTGACGACAGGGGATATGGCTACACCTTC
>TRBJ1-6|TRBV12-3/TRBV12-4|.|.
CASSRELSDQHF
TGTGCCAGCAGCCGAGAACTCTCGGATCAACACTTT
>TRBJ2-1|TRBV29-1|many|TRBD2
CSVEGVAGVSNEQFF
TGCAGCGTTGAAGGAGTAGCGGGAGTTAGCAATGAGCAGTTCTTC
>TRBJ2-3|TRBV20-1|.|.
CSAELGDTQYF
TGCAGTGCCGAACTAGGAGATACGCAGTATTTT
>TRBJ2-7|TRBV20-1|many|.
CSARDPRTVYEQYF
TGCAGTGCTAGAGATCCCCGGACGGTCTACGAGCAGTACTTC
>TRBJ2-7|TRBV20-1|.|TRBD1
CSAGRTGQNEQYF
TGCAGTGCTGGAAGGACAGGGCAAAACGAGCAGTACTTC
>TRBJ2-7|TRBV6-1|many|TRBD1
CASSPRTGEGYEQYF
TGTGCCAGCAGCCCTAGGACAGGGGAAGGCTACGAGCAGTACTTC
>TRBJ2-2|TRBV9|many|.
CASSVVQNTGELFF
TGTGCCAGCAGCGTAGTACAGAACACCGGGGAGCTGTTTTTT
>TRBJ2-1|TRBV6-2/TRBV6-3|many|TRBD1
CASSEGTGYNEQFF
TGTGCCAGCAGTGAAGGGACAGGATACAATGAGCAGTTCTTC
>TRBJ2-7|TRBV7-9|many|.
CAAEERGRYEQYF
TGTGCCGCTGAGGAGAGGGGCCGATACGAGCAGTACTTC
>TRBJ2-7|TRBV28|many|TRBD1
CASNGQGADGEQYF
TGTGCCAGCAACGGACAGGGGGCAGACGGCGAGCAGTACTTC
>TRBJ2-7|TRBV27|few|TRBD2
CASSLSLAGVPYEQYF
TGTGCCAGCAGTTTATCTCTAGCGGGAGTGCCCTACGAGCAGTACTTC
>TRBJ2-3|TRBV20-1|many|TRBD2
CSARDFAGGSTDTQYF
TGCAGTGCTAGAGATTTCGCGGGAGGATCCACAGATACGCAGTATTTT
>TRBJ1-4|TRBV5-6|.|TRBD1
CASSLEDNRGTFNEKLFF
TGTGCCAGCAGCTTGGAAGACAACAGGGGGACCTTTAATGAAAAACTGTTTTTT
>TRBJ2-7|TRBV6-1|.|TRBD2
CAVAGVNYEQYF
TGTGCCGTCGCGGGAGTCAACTACGAGCAGTACTTC
>TRBJ2-7|TRBV6-1|many|.
CASSPDYSYEQYF
TGTGCCAGCAGCCCTGACTACTCCTACGAGCAGTACTTC
>TRBJ2-2|TRBV9|.|.
CASSARGSGNTGELFF
TGTGCCAGCAGCGCCCGGGGGAGCGGCAACACCGGGGAGCTGTTTTTT
>TRBJ2-2|TRBV6-1|.|.
CASSHPGQENTGELFF
TGTGCCAGCAGCCACCCGGGACAAGAGAACACCGGGGAGCTGTTTTTT
>TRBJ2-3|TRBV11-2|many|TRBD2
CASSSPRKGAGGPNTQYF
TGTGCCAGCAGCTCCCCCCGGAAAGGAGCGGGAGGCCCCAATACGCAGTATTTT
>TRBJ2-6|TRBV7-2|few|.
CASSLGVGSSGANVLTF
TGTGCCAGCAGCTTAGGGGTTGGGAGCTCTGGGGCCAACGTCCTGACTTTC
>TRBJ2-5|TRBV12-3/TRBV12-4|many|.
CASSPLRGETQYF
TGTGCCAGCAGTCCCCTAAGGGGTGAGACCCAGTACTTC
>TRBJ2-5|TRBV9|.|TRBD2
CASSEYSGRAGETQYF
TGTGCCAGCAGCGAGTATAGCGGGAGGGCCGGCGAGACCCAGTACTTC
>TRBJ2-7|TRBV6-4|few|TRBD1
CASSDFAPGQGSGYEQYF
TGTGCCAGCAGTGACTTTGCTCCCGGACAGGGATCCGGCTACGAGCAGTACTTC
>TRBJ2-2|TRBV19|few|TRBD1
CASNFWTGDTGELFF
TGTGCCAGTAATTTTTGGACAGGGGACACCGGGGAGCTGTTTTTT